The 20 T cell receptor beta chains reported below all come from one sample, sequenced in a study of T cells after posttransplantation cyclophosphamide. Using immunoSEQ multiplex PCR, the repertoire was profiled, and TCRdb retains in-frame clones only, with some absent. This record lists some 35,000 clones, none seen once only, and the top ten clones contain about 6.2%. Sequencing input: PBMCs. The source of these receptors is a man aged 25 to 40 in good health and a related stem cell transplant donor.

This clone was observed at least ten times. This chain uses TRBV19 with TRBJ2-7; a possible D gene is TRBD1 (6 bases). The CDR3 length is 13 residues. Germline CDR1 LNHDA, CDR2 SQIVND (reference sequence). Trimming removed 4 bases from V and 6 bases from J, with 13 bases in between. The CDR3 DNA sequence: TGTGCCAGTAGTAGCTTGACAGGTGGCGAGCAGTACTTC. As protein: CASSSLTGGEQYF.

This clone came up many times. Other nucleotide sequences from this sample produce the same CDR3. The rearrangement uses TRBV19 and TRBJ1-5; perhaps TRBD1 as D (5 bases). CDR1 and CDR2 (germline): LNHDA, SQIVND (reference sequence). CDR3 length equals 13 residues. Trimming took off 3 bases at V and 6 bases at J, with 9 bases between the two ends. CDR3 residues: CASSIQGGQPQHF. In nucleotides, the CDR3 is TGTGCCAGTAGTATTCAGGGAGGTCAGCCCCAGCATTTT. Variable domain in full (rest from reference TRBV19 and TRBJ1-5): DGGITQSPKYLFRKEGQNVTLSCEQNLNHDAMYWYRQDPGQGLRLIYYSQIVNDFQKGDIAEGYSVSREKKESFPLTVTSAQKNPTAFYLCASSIQGGQPQHFGDGTRLSIL.

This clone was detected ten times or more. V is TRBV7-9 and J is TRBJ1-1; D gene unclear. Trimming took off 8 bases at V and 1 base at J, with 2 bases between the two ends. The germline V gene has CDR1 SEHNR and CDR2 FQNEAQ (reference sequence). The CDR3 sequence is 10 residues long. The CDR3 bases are TGTGCCAGCCAGAACACTGAAGCTTTCTTT. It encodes CASQNTEAFF. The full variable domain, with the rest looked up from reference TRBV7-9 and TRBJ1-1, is DTGVSQNPRHKITKRGQNVTFRCDPISEHNRLYWYRQTLGQGPEFLTYFQNEAQLEKSRLLSDRFSAERPKGSFSTLEIQRTEQGDSAMYLCASQNTEAFFGQGTRLTVV.

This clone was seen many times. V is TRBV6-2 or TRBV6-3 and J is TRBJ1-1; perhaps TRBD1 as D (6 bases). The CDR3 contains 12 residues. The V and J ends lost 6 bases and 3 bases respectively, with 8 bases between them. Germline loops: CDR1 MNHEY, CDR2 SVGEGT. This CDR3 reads CASSDRYTEAFF. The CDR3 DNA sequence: TGTGCCAGCAGCGACAGGTACACTGAAGCTTTCTTT.

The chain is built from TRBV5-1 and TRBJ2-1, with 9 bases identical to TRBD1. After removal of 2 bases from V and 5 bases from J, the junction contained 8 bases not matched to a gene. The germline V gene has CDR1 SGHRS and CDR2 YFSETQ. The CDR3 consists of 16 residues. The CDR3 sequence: CASSLLGQGGDNEQFF. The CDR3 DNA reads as TGCGCCAGCAGCTTATTGGGACAGGGTGGCGACAATGAGCAGTTCTTC.

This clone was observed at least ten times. The CDR3 DNA follows: TGTGCCAGCAGCGGGGACAGGAGGAACACTGAAGCTTTCTTT. This translates into CASSGDRRNTEAFF. The chain is built from TRBV5-8 and TRBJ1-1; 8 bases agree with TRBD1. The V gene end was trimmed by 4 bases and the J gene end by 1 base; junction bases not matched to a gene: 3. CDR3 length equals 14 residues. Looked up from germline, CDR1 is SGHTS and CDR2 is YDEGEE.

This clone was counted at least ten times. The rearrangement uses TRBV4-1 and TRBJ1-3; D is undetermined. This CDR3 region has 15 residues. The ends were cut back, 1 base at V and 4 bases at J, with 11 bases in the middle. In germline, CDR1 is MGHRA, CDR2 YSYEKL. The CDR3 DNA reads TGCGCCAGCAGCCAAGGGGCGGGGTCCGGAAACACCATATATTTT. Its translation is CASSQGAGSGNTIYF.

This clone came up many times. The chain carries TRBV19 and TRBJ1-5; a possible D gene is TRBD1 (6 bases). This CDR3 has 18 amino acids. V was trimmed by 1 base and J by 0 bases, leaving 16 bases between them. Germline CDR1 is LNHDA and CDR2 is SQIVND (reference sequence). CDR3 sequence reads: CASSIAQGRFSSNQPQHF. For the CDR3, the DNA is TGTGCCAGTAGTATAGCACAGGGAAGATTTAGTAGCAATCAGCCCCAGCATTTT.

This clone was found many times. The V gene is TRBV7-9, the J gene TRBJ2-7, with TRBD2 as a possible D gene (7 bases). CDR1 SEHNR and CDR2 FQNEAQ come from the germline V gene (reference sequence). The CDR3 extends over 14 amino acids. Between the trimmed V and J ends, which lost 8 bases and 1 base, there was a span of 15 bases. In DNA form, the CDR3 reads TGTGCCAGCGGGTCGGGGGGCGGATCCTACGAGCAGTACTTC. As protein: CASGSGGGSYEQYF.

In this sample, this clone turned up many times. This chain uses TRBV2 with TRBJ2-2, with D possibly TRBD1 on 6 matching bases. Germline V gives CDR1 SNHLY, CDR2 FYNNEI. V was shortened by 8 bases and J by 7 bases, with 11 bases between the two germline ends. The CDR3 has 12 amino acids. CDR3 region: CASQQGFGELFF. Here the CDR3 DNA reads TGTGCCAGCCAACAGGGTTTCGGGGAGCTGTTTTTT.

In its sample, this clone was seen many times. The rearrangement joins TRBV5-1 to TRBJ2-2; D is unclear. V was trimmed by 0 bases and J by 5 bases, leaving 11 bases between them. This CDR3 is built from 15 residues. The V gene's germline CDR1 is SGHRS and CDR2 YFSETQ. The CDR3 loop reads CASSLDGRSTGELFF. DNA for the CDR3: TGCGCCAGCAGCTTGGATGGCAGATCTACCGGGGAGCTGTTTTTT.

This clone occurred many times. The CDR3 sequence: CASSYQGPTYEQYF. In DNA form, the CDR3 reads TGTGCCAGCAGTTATCAGGGCCCTACCTACGAGCAGTACTTC. The chain links TRBV6-2 or TRBV6-3 to TRBJ2-7, with a possible D match to TRBD1 (5 bases). With 3 bases removed from V and 2 bases from J, the gap between germline ends came to 11 bases. There are 14 residues in the CDR3. Looked up from germline, CDR1 is MNHEY and CDR2 is SVGEGT.

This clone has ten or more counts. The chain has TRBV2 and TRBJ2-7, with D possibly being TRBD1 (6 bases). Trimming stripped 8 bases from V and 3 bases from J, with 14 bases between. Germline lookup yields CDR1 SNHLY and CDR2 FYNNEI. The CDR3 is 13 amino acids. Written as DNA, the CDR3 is TGTGCCAGCGAACGGGACAAGGTCTACGAGCAGTACTTC. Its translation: CASERDKVYEQYF.

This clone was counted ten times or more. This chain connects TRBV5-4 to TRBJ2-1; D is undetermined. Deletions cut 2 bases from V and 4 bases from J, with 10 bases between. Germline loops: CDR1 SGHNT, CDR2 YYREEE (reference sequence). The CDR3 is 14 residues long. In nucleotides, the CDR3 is TGTGCCAGCAGCTTTATGGCCGAGTACAATGAGCAGTTCTTC. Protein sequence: CASSFMAEYNEQFF.

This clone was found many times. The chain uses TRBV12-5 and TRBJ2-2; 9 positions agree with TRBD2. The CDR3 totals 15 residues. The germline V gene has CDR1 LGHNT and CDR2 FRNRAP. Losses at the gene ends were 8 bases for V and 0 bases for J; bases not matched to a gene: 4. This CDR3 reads CASSGGGANTGELFF. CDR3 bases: TGTGCTAGTTCTGGCGGGGGGGCGAACACCGGGGAGCTGTTTTTT.

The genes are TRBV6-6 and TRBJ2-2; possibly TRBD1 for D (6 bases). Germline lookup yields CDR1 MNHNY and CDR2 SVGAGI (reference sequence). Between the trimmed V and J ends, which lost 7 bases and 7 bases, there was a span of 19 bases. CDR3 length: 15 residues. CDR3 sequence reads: CASTEEKQGVGELFF. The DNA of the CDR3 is TGTGCCAGCACCGAAGAGAAACAGGGAGTCGGGGAGCTGTTTTTT.

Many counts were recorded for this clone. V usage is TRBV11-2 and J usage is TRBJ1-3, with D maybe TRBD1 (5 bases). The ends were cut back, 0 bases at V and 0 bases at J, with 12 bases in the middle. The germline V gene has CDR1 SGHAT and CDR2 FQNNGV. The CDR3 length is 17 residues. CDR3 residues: CASSLDGRAFSGNTIYF. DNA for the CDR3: TGTGCCAGCAGCTTAGACGGCAGGGCCTTCTCTGGAAACACCATATATTTT.

CDR3 protein: CASSFSGGASYEQYF. For the CDR3, the DNA is TGTGCCAGCAGCTTTAGCGGGGGGGCCTCCTACGAGCAGTACTTC. The rearrangement uses TRBV11-1 and TRBJ2-7; 11 bases match TRBD2. Per germline, CDR1 SGHAT and CDR2 FQDESV (reference sequence). The CDR3 contains 15 residues. Unmatched junction bases numbered 1, after V lost 3 bases and J lost 0 bases.

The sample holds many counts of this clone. The CDR3 here is CASSQRTGSLGELFF. In nucleotides, the CDR3 is TGCGCCAGCAGCCAAAGGACAGGTTCACTGGGGGAGCTGTTTTTT. This chain connects TRBV4-1 to TRBJ2-2, with 7 bases identical to TRBD1. The CDR3 has 15 residues. Germline CDR1 and CDR2: MGHRA and YSYEKL. V lost 2 bases and J lost 8; bases outside the gene matches: 8.

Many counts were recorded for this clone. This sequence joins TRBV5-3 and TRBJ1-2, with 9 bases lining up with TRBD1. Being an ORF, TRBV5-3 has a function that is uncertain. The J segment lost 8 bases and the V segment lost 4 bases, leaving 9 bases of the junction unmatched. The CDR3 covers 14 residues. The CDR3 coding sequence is TGTGCCAGAAGCAAAGCCGGGACAGGGAAAGGCTACACCTTC. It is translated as CARSKAGTGKGYTF.